This T cell receptor (beta chain) is from a study of T cells after posttransplantation cyclophosphamide. Study-level results: Recipient CMV seropositivity and CMV reactivation strongly tracked TRB clonality. Donor CD8+ memory clones often dominated recipient blood repertoires at later times. TRB overlap between skin or GI tissue T cells and blood was limited.

In the case of this clone: Its matching antigen is unknown.

Trimming took off 0 bases at V and 0 bases at J, with 9 bases between the two ends. In germline, CDR1 is SGHRS, CDR2 YFSETQ. This CDR3 is 15 amino acids long. Cyclophosphamide on days +3 and +4 followed busulfan-fludarabine conditioning and a marrow graft. TCRdb's copy holds only in-frame clones and misses some; the assay was immunoSEQ multiplex PCR. The repertoire holds over 3,500 clones, with 65% to 85% as singletons. This chain links TRBV5-1 with TRBJ1-1, with unresolved D. Material: PBMCs, obtained 29 days after a stem cell transplant with posttransplant cyclophosphamide. The receptor was isolated from a male patient aged 50 to 59 who received an allogeneic stem cell transplant from an unrelated donor, was CMV-positive, and had acute GVHD only. The T cells may come from the graft donor. The CDR3 DNA follows: TGCGCCAGCAGCTTGGCCGGGAAGATGAACACTGAAGCTTTCTTT. Its protein product is CASSLAGKMNTEAFF.